These 32 T cell receptor beta chains were sequenced from one sample in a study of T cells in Graves' hyperthyroidism and ophthalmopathy. Researchers took RNA transcripts and amplified the TCR beta CDR3 regions from them. TCR CDR3 regions were first amplified by RT-PCR with HTBI primers. TCRdb re-called the multiplex PCR reads with MiXCR, one entry per CDR3 protein. The sample contains around 210,000 distinct CDR3 sequences, around a sixth of which appear only once. The sample comprised blood. Receptor source: a woman aged 45-59 years with Graves' hyperthyroidism.

This clonotype has ten or more counts. V gene TRBV2 combines with J gene TRBJ2-7, with 11 bases identical to TRBD1. Germline assignment: CDR1 SNHLY and CDR2 FYNNEI. V lost 2 bases, J lost 0 bases, and 9 bases stayed unmatched. The CDR3 has 18 amino acids. Here the CDR3 DNA reads TGTGCCAGCAGTGAACGTTGGGACAGGGGGTGGTCCTCCTACGAGCAGTACTTC. Amino acids: CASSERWDRGWSSYEQYF.

This clonotype was counted only a few times. This sequence joins TRBV20-1 and TRBJ2-1, with D perhaps TRBD1 or TRBD2 (7 bases each). CDR1 is DFQATT, CDR2 SNEGSKA, per germline (reference sequence). This CDR3 region has 15 residues. V lost 2 bases and J lost 4, with 15 bases in between. The CDR3 sequence: CSARLSGTVYNEQFF. The CDR3 DNA reads as TGCAGTGCTAGATTAAGCGGGACAGTTTACAATGAGCAGTTCTTC.

The table lists this clonotype with many counts. The rearrangement uses TRBV5-1 and TRBJ1-1; D call uncertain. Deletions cut 0 bases from V and 0 bases from J, with 9 bases between. The CDR3 runs 15 residues. From germline, CDR1 is SGHRS and CDR2 YFSETQ. This CDR3 reads CASSLGPNMNTEAFF. The CDR3 DNA reads as TGCGCCAGCAGCTTGGGTCCGAACATGAACACTGAAGCTTTCTTT.

This clonotype was counted at least ten times. The rearrangement uses TRBV7-2 and TRBJ2-3; D is perhaps TRBD2 (6 bases). This CDR3 comprises 13 residues. Trimming cost V 7 bases and J 4 bases, with 12 bases left between them. Germline V gene data show CDR1 as SGHTA and CDR2 as FQGNSA. Here the CDR3 DNA reads TGTGCCAGCATCACCTGGGGGGCAGATACGCAGTATTTT. It yields the protein CASITWGADTQYF.

This clonotype was counted at least ten times. The V and J genes are TRBV18 and TRBJ2-1; D remains unclear. The CDR3 length is 11 residues. V lost 4 bases to trimming and J lost 8 bases, with 6 bases between them. CDR1 KGHSH and CDR2 LQKENI come from the germline V gene. The CDR3 bases are TGTGCCAGCTCACGCATGGATGAGCAGTTCTTC. Encoded protein: CASSRMDEQFF.

This chain uses TRBV10-2 with TRBJ2-3, with 8 bases matching TRBD1. After removal of 9 bases from V and 4 bases from J, the junction contained 9 bases not matched to a gene. Germline CDR1 and CDR2: WSHSY and SAAADI. CDR3 length equals 14 residues. CDR3 amino acids: CARGQATSADTQYF. DNA for the CDR3: TGCGCCAGGGGACAGGCCACCAGCGCAGATACGCAGTATTTT.

In its sample, this clonotype was seen many times. This sequence joins TRBV20-1 and TRBJ2-5, with D possibly TRBD2 on 6 matching bases. V lost 4 bases, J lost 5 bases, and 17 bases lay in between. The CDR3 totals 14 residues. Germline CDR1 DFQATT, CDR2 SNEGSKA (reference sequence). In nucleotides, the CDR3 is TGCAGTGCTACCCGCTCTGCGGGATGGGAGACCCAGTACTTC. As protein: CSATRSAGWETQYF.

This clonotype was counted at least ten times. The rearrangement joins TRBV20-1 to TRBJ2-2, with D perhaps matching TRBD1 (5 bases). Germline CDR1 DFQATT, CDR2 SNEGSKA (reference sequence). The CDR3 totals 15 residues. V gave up 1 base and J gave up 0 bases, with 9 bases separating them. The CDR3 region is CSARGGGANTGELFF. CDR3 bases: TGCAGTGCTAGAGGGGGCGGCGCGAACACCGGGGAGCTGTTTTTT.

This clonotype was counted ten times or more. The rearrangement uses TRBV5-6 and TRBJ2-5; D remains unclear. The CDR3 spans 14 residues. Germline CDR1 and CDR2: SGHDT and YYEEEE. V was cut by 0 bases and J by 1 base, with 7 bases left in between. The CDR3 region is CASSLVQIQETQYF. The DNA for the CDR3 is TGTGCCAGCAGCTTGGTACAGATCCAAGAGACCCAGTACTTC.

The sample holds many counts of this clonotype. The rearrangement joins TRBV2 to TRBJ2-3; D might be TRBD1 (7 bases). V lost 1 base and J lost 6, with 14 bases in between. CDR3 length: 15 residues. CDR1 SNHLY and CDR2 FYNNEI come from the germline V gene. The CDR3 DNA sequence: TGTGCCAGCAGTGAAGGGCAGGGGGAGGAGGATACGCAGTATTTT. Its protein product is CASSEGQGEEDTQYF.

This clonotype was counted many times. V gene TRBV2 combines with J gene TRBJ1-5, with 7 bases lining up with TRBD1. The V segment lost 7 bases and the J segment 5 bases; nucleotides outside the gene matches: 8. This CDR3 spans 14 amino acids. Germline V gene lookup returns CDR1 SNHLY and CDR2 FYNNEI. The CDR3 loop is CASNNRDRHQPQHF. The DNA for the CDR3 is TGTGCCAGCAATAACCGGGACAGACATCAGCCCCAGCATTTT.

This clonotype has at least ten counts. The chain recombines TRBV7-9 with TRBJ2-1; 9 bases are a match to TRBD1. The V gene's germline CDR1 is SEHNR and CDR2 FQNEAQ (reference sequence). The V segment lost 6 bases and the J segment 2 bases; nucleotides outside the gene matches: 8. This CDR3 region has 16 residues. For the CDR3, the DNA is TGTGCCAGCAGTTCTCGGGACAGGGACCCCTACAATGAGCAGTTCTTC. Protein sequence: CASSSRDRDPYNEQFF.

Regarding this clonotype: A much larger clone is a single base away; this may be a read error. J is TRBJ2-3 and V is TRBV10-3; D call uncertain. The CDR3 sequence is 14 residues long. Germline V gene sequence: CDR1 ENHRY, CDR2 SYGVKD. The V end was cut by 10 bases, the J end by 7 bases, with 21 bases between. The CDR3 DNA follows: TGTGCCACCACTCCCGGAGTCTTCAAGCATACGCAGTATTTT. This gives the protein CATTPGVFKHTQYF.

The rearrangement joins TRBV5-5 to TRBJ1-5; the match to TRBD1 covers 9 bases. J gave up 6 bases and V 0 bases, and 10 bases lay outside the gene matches. CDR3 length equals 17 residues. CDR1 SGHKS and CDR2 YYEKEE come from the germline V gene (reference sequence). In DNA form, the CDR3 reads TGTGCCAGCAGCTTGGACCCCACAGTGACAGGGGGTCAGCCCCAGCATTTT. It yields the protein CASSLDPTVTGGQPQHF.

This rearrangement joins TRBV11-2 to TRBJ2-7; D uncertain. The CDR3 has 13 residues. Germline V CDR1 and CDR2: SGHAT, FQNNGV. The germline V and J ends were trimmed by 5 bases and 7 bases, with 15 bases remaining between them. The CDR3 DNA sequence: TGTGCCAGCAGCCCGGACCAGATATTGGAGCAGTACTTC. Its translation: CASSPDQILEQYF.

This clonotype was detected ten times or more. The chain carries TRBV20-1 and TRBJ2-1, with 8 bases lining up with TRBD2. J gave up 2 bases and V 6 bases, and 9 bases lay outside the gene matches. CDR1 and CDR2 (germline): DFQATT, SNEGSKA (reference sequence). There are 15 residues in the CDR3. CDR3 in DNA: TGCAGTGCATCCTCGACTAGCGACCCCTACAATGAGCAGTTCTTC. This gives the protein CSASSTSDPYNEQFF.

This clonotype turned up a few times. The chain uses TRBV19 and TRBJ2-7; perhaps TRBD1 as D (6 bases). V was cut by 8 bases and J by 3 bases, with 17 bases left in between. The CDR3 has 14 amino acids. Germline lookup yields CDR1 LNHDA and CDR2 SQIVND (reference sequence). CDR3 in amino acids: CASGFNTGYYEQYF. CDR3 nucleotides: TGTGCCAGTGGATTCAATACAGGGTACTACGAGCAGTACTTC.

Many counts were recorded for this clonotype. The CDR3 loop is CASSYLAEAYEQYF. CDR3 in DNA: TGTGCCAGCAGTTATCTAGCGGAGGCCTACGAGCAGTACTTC. The chain carries TRBV6-5 and TRBJ2-7, with 7 bases lining up with TRBD2. Germline V gene lookup returns CDR1 MNHEY and CDR2 SVGAGI. V trimming: 3 bases; J trimming: 2 bases; junction bases outside the gene matches: 4. This CDR3 has 14 amino acids.

This clonotype was found once. This rearrangement joins TRBV2 to TRBJ1-2; no clear D gene. The CDR3 contains 13 residues. V lost 6 bases and J 3 bases, leaving 11 bases between the germline ends. The germline V gene has CDR1 SNHLY and CDR2 FYNNEI. The CDR3 DNA reads TGTGCCAGCAGGGCAGACACGGACTATGGCTACACCTTC. It is translated as CASRADTDYGYTF.

The genes are TRBV2 and TRBJ2-5; D is possibly TRBD2 (6 bases). The germline V gene encodes CDR1 SNHLY and CDR2 FYNNEI. There are 14 residues in the CDR3. Trimming took off 3 bases at V and 4 bases at J, with 12 bases between the two ends. CDR3 in DNA: TGTGCCAGCAGTGATTGGGGGGTTGGAGAGACCCAGTACTTC. This translates into CASSDWGVGETQYF.

CDR3 in DNA: TGTGCCAGCAGTCCTCAGCGGGAGCAGTTCTTC. This encodes CASSPQREQFF. This chain connects TRBV12-3 or TRBV12-4 to TRBJ2-1; the D gene is possibly TRBD2 (5 bases). V lost 5 bases and J lost 10, with 9 bases in between. The CDR3 length is 11 residues.

This clonotype was recorded at least ten times. The rearrangement links TRBV6-1 to TRBJ2-7; 14 bases line up with TRBD2. CDR1 is MNHNS, CDR2 SASEGT, per germline. This CDR3 comprises 15 residues. Losses at the gene ends were 5 bases for V and 5 bases for J; bases not matched to a gene: 5. The CDR3 coding sequence is TGTGCCAGCAGTTACGGGACTAGCGGGAGCGACGAGCAGTACTTC. It specifies CASSYGTSGSDEQYF.

The J gene is TRBJ1-4, the V gene TRBV30, with a tentative D call TRBD1 (6 bases). CDR1 is GTSNPN and CDR2 is SVGIG in the germline V gene (reference sequence). The ends were cut back, 2 bases at V and 5 bases at J, with 15 bases in the middle. The CDR3 is made up of 15 amino acids. The CDR3 sequence is CAWSSPRGGNEKLFF. CDR3 DNA sequence: TGTGCCTGGAGTTCCCCCAGGGGAGGGAATGAAAAACTGTTTTTT.

This clonotype was picked up many times. The V call is TRBV30, the J call TRBJ2-1; 10 positions agree with TRBD2. The CDR3 runs to 14 residues. The V and J ends lost 4 bases and 9 bases, in that order; junction bases with no gene match: 9. Germline V gene data show CDR1 as GTSNPN and CDR2 as SVGIG (reference sequence). CDR3 nucleotide sequence: TGTGCCTGGAACCCTAGCGGGAGACTCAGTGAGCAGTTCTTC. Translation gives CAWNPSGRLSEQFF. Filled out from reference TRBV30 and TRBJ2-1, the complete variable domain reads SQTIHQWPATLVQPVGSPLSLECTVEGTSNPNLYWYRQAAGRGLQLLFYSVGIGQISSEVPQNLSASRPQDRQFILSSKKLLLSDSGFYLCAWNPSGRLSEQFFGPGTRLTVL.

This clonotype was detected once. This chain joins TRBV20-1 and TRBJ2-7, with D unresolved. V was pared by 3 bases and J by 0 bases, with 9 bases between. Looked up from germline, CDR1 is DFQATT and CDR2 is SNEGSKA (reference sequence). CDR3 length: 13 residues. CDR3 residues: CSARAQSSYEQYF. In DNA, the CDR3 is TGCAGTGCTAGGGCGCAGAGCTCCTACGAGCAGTACTTC.

This clonotype has ten or more counts. CDR3 in amino acids: CASSDPGTSGTSTDTQYF. CDR3 DNA sequence: TGTGCCAGCAGCGATCCCGGGACTAGCGGTACTAGCACAGATACGCAGTATTTT. J is TRBJ2-3 and V is TRBV6-2 or TRBV6-3; 11 nucleotides align to TRBD2. Germline V gene sequence: CDR1 MNHEY, CDR2 SVGEGT. This CDR3 spans 18 amino acids. V was pared by 6 bases and J by 0 bases, with 11 bases of the junction left unmatched.

The chain links TRBV28 to TRBJ2-7, with 7 bases fitting TRBD2. Germline values: CDR1 MDHEN, CDR2 SYDVKM. The CDR3 runs 15 residues. V lost 4 bases, J lost 2 bases, and 8 bases stayed unmatched. CDR3 protein: CASSWGLTLAYEQYF. CDR3 nucleotides: TGTGCCAGCAGTTGGGGACTAACCCTAGCCTACGAGCAGTACTTC.

This clonotype came up many times. The genes are TRBV6-1 and TRBJ2-1; D unclear. The ends were cut back, 8 bases at V and 2 bases at J, with 10 bases in the middle. CDR1 and CDR2 (germline): MNHNS, SASEGT. CDR3 length equals 13 residues. CDR3 bases: TGTGCCAGCCGCCCGCGTCCCTACAATGAGCAGTTCTTC. It translates to CASRPRPYNEQFF.

This clonotype has at least ten counts. This rearrangement joins TRBV6-5 to TRBJ2-1; weak D call: TRBD2 (6 bases). The length of the CDR3 is 16 residues. Germline loops: CDR1 MNHEY, CDR2 SVGAGI. V was clipped by 3 bases and J by 5 bases, with 17 bases between them. The CDR3, as DNA: TGTGCCAGCAGTTATCTCGTGGGGGGACGGAACAATGAGCAGTTCTTC. Translation gives CASSYLVGGRNNEQFF.

This clonotype was recorded many times. The chain couples TRBV11-2 to TRBJ1-1; 9 bases fit TRBD1. The germline gives CDR1 SGHAT, CDR2 FQNNGV. The CDR3 contains 15 residues. Trimming at V came to 1 base and at J to 5 bases, leaving 5 bases not matched to a gene. CDR3 nucleotide sequence: TGTGCCAGCAGCTTAGCGACAGGGGGTTCTACTGAAGCTTTCTTT. This encodes CASSLATGGSTEAFF.

This clonotype was seen at least ten times. V and J are TRBV11-2 and TRBJ2-1; D is undetermined. Germline V CDR1 and CDR2: SGHAT, FQNNGV. V was trimmed by 6 bases and J by 10 bases, leaving 10 bases between them. This CDR3 comprises 11 residues. The CDR3 spells CASRRNQEQFF. CDR3 bases: TGTGCCAGCAGACGTAATCAGGAGCAGTTCTTC.

There are many counts of this clonotype. V is TRBV20-1 and J is TRBJ2-1, with TRBD2 identical over 9 bases. Trimming cost V 0 bases and J 6 bases; bases outside gene matches: 6. The germline V gene encodes CDR1 DFQATT and CDR2 SNEGSKA (reference sequence). The CDR3 loop spans 15 amino acids. As DNA, the CDR3 is TGCAGTGCTAGAGATCCGGCGGGAGGGCCCAATGAGCAGTTCTTC. Residues: CSARDPAGGPNEQFF.